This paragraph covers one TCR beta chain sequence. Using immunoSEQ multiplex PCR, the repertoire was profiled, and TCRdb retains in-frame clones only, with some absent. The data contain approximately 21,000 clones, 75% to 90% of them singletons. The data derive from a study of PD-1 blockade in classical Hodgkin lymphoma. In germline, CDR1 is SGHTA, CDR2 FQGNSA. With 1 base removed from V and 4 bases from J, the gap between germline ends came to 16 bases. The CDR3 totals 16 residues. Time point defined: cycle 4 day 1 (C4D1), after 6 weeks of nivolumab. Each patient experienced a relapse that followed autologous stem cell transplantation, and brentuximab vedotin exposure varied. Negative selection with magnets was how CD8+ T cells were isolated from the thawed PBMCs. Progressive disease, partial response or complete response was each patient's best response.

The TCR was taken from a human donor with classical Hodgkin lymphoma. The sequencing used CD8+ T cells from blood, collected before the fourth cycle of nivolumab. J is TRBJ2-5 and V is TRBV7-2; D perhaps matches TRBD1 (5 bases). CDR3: CASSLGQSRKGETQYF. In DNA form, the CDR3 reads TGTGCCAGCAGCTTAGGACAGAGTCGGAAAGGAGAGACCCAGTACTTC.